At least ten counts were recorded for the clone carrying this T cell receptor beta chain. The length of the CDR3 is 15 residues. The germline V gene encodes CDR1 DFQATT and CDR2 SNEGSKA (reference sequence). Trimming removed 4 bases at V and 9 bases at J, with 22 bases between. This sample was taken from a study of blood T cells in healthy people across ages. A sample-barcoded 5' primer and a J-beta primer mix were used in a second PCR of about 7 to 12 cycles. TCRdb used MiXCR to reprocess the 5' RACE reads, holding one entry per CDR3 protein. The sample shows 1.5 million or so distinct CDR3 sequences, about 40% of them seen only once.

The sequence came from a young woman in good health. What was sequenced was blood. The chain combines TRBV20-1 with TRBJ2-1, with a possible D match to TRBD2 (5 bases). As DNA, the CDR3 is TGCAGTGCTACGTCCATTTCGGGGATAGGGAGTGAGCAGTTCTTC. Its translation: CSATSISGIGSEQFF.